This TCR beta chain was retrieved from a study of monozygotic twins with inflammatory bowel disease. Concerning this clonotype: What it recognizes is unknown.

Overall study results and limits: Fewer clonotypes were shared with others by IBD patients than by healthy twins, especially with disease activity.

TCRdb re-analyzed the 5' RACE reads; it lists each CDR3 protein once, without DNA. The sample features under 150,000 distinct CDR3 sequences, with 2.4% in its top ten. The receptor was derived from a human donor with ulcerative colitis or Crohn's disease, or a healthy co-twin of an affected twin (not recorded which). Sequenced sample: blood.

The CDR3 spells CSAWTSSETQYF. This chain links TRBV20-1 with TRBJ2-5; the TCRdb D gene call, TRBD2, has no DNA to confirm it. This CDR3 comprises 12 residues. The germline V gene has CDR1 DFQATT and CDR2 SNEGSKA (reference sequence).